The next 32 T cell receptor beta chains were all read from a single sample in a study of identical twins. TCRdb analysed the 5' RACE reads with MiXCR anew, one entry per CDR3 protein. This sample has around 480,000 distinct CDR3 sequences; over 12% occur once, and the top ten carry about 0.52%. Separately, the same data were catalogued under a study of yellow fever vaccine responses in identical twins.

Sequences were obtained from CD4+ T cells sorted from blood. These receptor sequences come from a young woman in good health.

This clonotype was counted only a few times. V is TRBV20-1 and J is TRBJ2-7, with 7 bases fitting TRBD1. From germline, CDR1 is DFQATT and CDR2 SNEGSKA (reference sequence). The V and J ends lost 3 bases and 1 base, in that order; junction bases with no gene match: 9. This CDR3 comprises 15 residues. CDR3 in amino acids: CSASSPGQRSYEQYF. CDR3 DNA sequence: TGCAGTGCTAGCTCCCCGGGACAGAGGTCCTACGAGCAGTACTTC.

This clonotype was recorded at least ten times. The chain is built from TRBV20-1 and TRBJ2-7, with D possibly TRBD1 on 6 matching bases. Per the germline V gene, CDR1 is DFQATT and CDR2 is SNEGSKA (reference sequence). Trimming removed 3 bases from V and 3 bases from J, with 12 bases in between. This CDR3 comprises 13 residues. Here the CDR3 reads CSASGGGYYEQYF. The CDR3 coding sequence is TGCAGTGCTAGTGGGGGCGGCTACTACGAGCAGTACTTC.

This clonotype showed up many times. The chain employs TRBV3-1 and TRBJ2-7; D perhaps matches TRBD1 (5 bases). V shed 2 bases and J shed 4 bases, with 9 bases lying between them. From germline, CDR1 is LGHDT and CDR2 YNNKEL (reference sequence). The CDR3 is 13 residues long. CDR3 nucleotides: TGTGCCAGCAGCCAACTCGCAGGGTACGAGCAGTACTTC. It codes for CASSQLAGYEQYF.

In its sample, this clonotype was seen a few times. V gene TRBV5-1 combines with J gene TRBJ2-1; D not resolved. Trimming pared 3 bases from V and 3 bases from J, leaving 10 bases between. This CDR3 comprises 14 residues. Germline V lookup: CDR1 SGHRS, CDR2 YFSETQ. The CDR3 DNA reads as TGCGCCAGCAGCTCCGGTGACATCTACAATGAGCAGTTCTTC. It codes for CASSSGDIYNEQFF.

The genes are TRBV7-3 and TRBJ2-1; 7 bases are shared with TRBD1. In germline, CDR1 is SGHTA, CDR2 FQGTGA. The CDR3 length is 14 residues. With 5 bases clipped from V and 7 bases from J, the junction kept 8 bases outside the gene matches. The CDR3 DNA reads TGTGCCAGCAGCGCCTCTGACAGGGAGAATGAGCAGTTCTTC. Residues: CASSASDRENEQFF.

This clonotype came up many times. The chain links TRBV12-3 or TRBV12-4 to TRBJ2-7; D is perhaps TRBD2 (5 bases). This CDR3 spans 15 amino acids. Between the trimmed V and J ends, which lost 1 base and 6 bases, there was a span of 16 bases. The CDR3 bases are TGTGCCAGCAGTTTAGAACCGGGATTAATTACCGAGCAGTACTTC. Translated: CASSLEPGLITEQYF.

This clonotype was detected only a few times. The rearrangement joins TRBV6-2 or TRBV6-3 to TRBJ2-7; TRBD2 matches 7 bases. The CDR3 covers 16 residues. Unmatched junction bases numbered 9, after V lost 4 bases and J lost 0 bases. Looked up from germline, CDR1 is MNHEY and CDR2 is SVGEGT. CDR3 amino acids: CASSSPWRGSSYEQYF. The CDR3 DNA reads as TGTGCCAGCAGTTCCCCCTGGCGGGGGAGCTCCTACGAGCAGTACTTC.

This clonotype was picked up many times. The chain uses TRBV25-1 and TRBJ2-7; D unresolved. The CDR3 is 12 residues long. Germline CDR1 MGHDK, CDR2 SYGVNS. The V and J ends lost 0 bases and 5 bases respectively, with 5 bases between them. The CDR3 loop is CASSEYTDEQYF. CDR3 nucleotides: TGTGCCAGCAGTGAATATACCGACGAGCAGTACTTC.

In this sample, this clonotype turned up many times. This chain links TRBV9 with TRBJ2-3; D not certain. The CDR3 contains 15 residues. Germline-derived CDR1 and CDR2 are SGDLS and YYNGEE. Trimming pared 0 bases from V and 3 bases from J, leaving 11 bases between. The CDR3 is CASSVAPIGTDTQYF. CDR3 nucleotides: TGTGCCAGCAGCGTAGCTCCTATCGGAACAGATACGCAGTATTTT. The full variable domain, completed using reference TRBV9 and TRBJ2-3, is DSGVTQTPKHLITATGQRVTLRCSPRSGDLSVYWYQQSLDQGLQFLIQYYNGEERAKGNILERFSAQQFPDLHSELNLSSLELGDSALYFCASSVAPIGTDTQYFGPGTRLTVL.

The chain recombines TRBV7-2 with TRBJ2-2; TRBD2 agrees at 10 bases. V was clipped by 2 bases and J by 7 bases; unmatched bases: 7. The CDR3 has 16 amino acids. CDR1 SGHTA and CDR2 FQGNSA come from the germline V gene. This CDR3 is CASSLLQREGGGELFF. The DNA of the CDR3 is TGTGCCAGCAGCTTACTCCAGCGGGAGGGCGGCGGGGAGCTGTTTTTT.

V usage is TRBV5-4 and J usage is TRBJ2-2; D gene ambiguous. Germline V lookup: CDR1 SGHNT, CDR2 YYREEE (reference sequence). This CDR3 is 16 amino acids long. Trimming removed 5 bases at V and 0 bases at J, with 14 bases between. CDR3 loop: CASSNSLIPNTGELFF. Here the CDR3 DNA reads TGTGCCAGCAGTAACAGCCTAATTCCGAACACCGGGGAGCTGTTTTTT.

This clonotype was seen only a few times. This chain joins TRBV29-1 and TRBJ2-7, with TRBD2 identical over 7 bases. This CDR3 has 12 amino acids. After removal of 7 bases from V and 2 bases from J, the junction contained 5 bases not matched to a gene. CDR1 and CDR2 from the germline V gene are SQVTM and ANQGSEA. CDR3 DNA sequence: TGCAGCGGGGGACTAACCCCCTACGAGCAGTACTTC. Protein product: CSGGLTPYEQYF.

This clonotype was counted only a few times. Here the CDR3 DNA reads TGTGCCAGCAGTTACCCGACAGGGGGCGGGACAGATACGCAGTATTTT. Protein sequence: CASSYPTGGGTDTQYF. The chain carries TRBV6-5 and TRBJ2-3, with 10 nucleotides matching TRBD1. Germline-derived CDR1 and CDR2 are MNHEY and SVGAGI. This CDR3 spans 16 amino acids. J lost 3 bases, V lost 2 bases, and 5 bases had no gene match.

The chain is built from TRBV27 and TRBJ2-3; D not resolved. V lost 2 bases to trimming and J lost 4 bases, with 7 bases between them. CDR1 and CDR2 from the germline V gene are MNHEY and SMNVEV (reference sequence). The CDR3 loop spans 13 amino acids. CDR3 protein: CASSLERPDTQYF. The DNA for the CDR3 is TGTGCCAGCAGTTTAGAGAGGCCAGATACGCAGTATTTT.

The chain joins TRBV5-1 to TRBJ2-4, with 8 nucleotides matching TRBD2. CDR1 SGHRS and CDR2 YFSETQ come from the germline V gene. The CDR3 is made up of 17 amino acids. J lost 0 bases, V lost 4 bases, and 9 bases had no gene match. Here the CDR3 reads CASSPGLAPIAKNIQYF. The CDR3 bases are TGCGCCAGCAGCCCTGGACTAGCCCCGATAGCCAAAAACATTCAGTACTTC.

The V gene is TRBV2, the J gene TRBJ2-1; the match to TRBD1 covers 7 bases. The CDR3 totals 14 residues. Trimming removed 7 bases from V and 6 bases from J; junction bases left unmatched: 9. Germline V gene lookup returns CDR1 SNHLY and CDR2 FYNNEI. The CDR3 DNA reads TGTGCCAGCATGAGAGCCGGGACAGTCAATGAGCAGTTCTTC. Translation: CASMRAGTVNEQFF.

This clonotype was observed at least ten times. V usage is TRBV5-1 and J usage is TRBJ2-1; perhaps TRBD2 as D (6 bases). In germline, CDR1 is SGHRS, CDR2 YFSETQ. The CDR3 is made up of 15 amino acids. Trimming removed 0 bases from V and 8 bases from J, with 15 bases in between. The CDR3 spells CASSLVTIGGDEQFF. The CDR3 DNA is TGCGCCAGCAGCTTGGTGACCATTGGAGGGGATGAGCAGTTCTTC.

Ten or more counts support this clonotype. This chain uses TRBV5-1 with TRBJ2-7; no firm D call. Germline V gene sequence: CDR1 SGHRS, CDR2 YFSETQ. V was clipped by 0 bases and J by 3 bases, with 16 bases between them. This CDR3 is 16 amino acids long. CDR3 region: CASSLESGAKYYEQYF. The CDR3 bases are TGCGCCAGCAGCTTGGAATCGGGCGCAAAATACTACGAGCAGTACTTC.

DNA of the CDR3: TGTGCCAGCTCACCACCGGGGGCCCGCTCTGGGGCCAACGTCCTGACTTTC. Its translation is CASSPPGARSGANVLTF. The J gene is TRBJ2-6, the V gene TRBV18; possible D gene TRBD1, 6 bases. The CDR3 contains 17 residues. V was trimmed by 0 bases and J by 0 bases, leaving 9 bases between them. Per germline, CDR1 KGHSH and CDR2 LQKENI.

In its sample, this clonotype was seen a few times. J is TRBJ2-3 and V is TRBV6-5; 8 positions match TRBD2. Germline trimming cut 3 bases from V and 2 bases from J; bases unmatched to any gene: 7. CDR1 MNHEY and CDR2 SVGAGI come from the germline V gene. The CDR3 is made up of 16 amino acids. The CDR3 nucleotides read TGTGCCAGCAGTTATTTCCTAGCGGGTCCCACAGATACGCAGTATTTT. Its translation: CASSYFLAGPTDTQYF.

This clonotype occurred a few times. The chain recombines TRBV12-3 or TRBV12-4 with TRBJ2-3; D is possibly TRBD1 (6 bases). V was trimmed by 7 bases and J by 3 bases, leaving 11 bases between them. CDR3 length: 13 amino acids. CDR3 in DNA: TGTGCCAGCAACCTCGGACAGACAGATACGCAGTATTTT. Its translation is CASNLGQTDTQYF.

The J gene is TRBJ2-7, the V gene TRBV5-1; TRBD1 agrees at 9 bases. Germline V lookup: CDR1 SGHRS, CDR2 YFSETQ. The CDR3 totals 15 residues. J was trimmed by 3 bases and V by 4 bases; bases with no gene match: 8. The CDR3 region is CASSLWTGANYEQYF. The CDR3 nucleotides are TGCGCCAGCAGCCTCTGGACAGGGGCAAACTACGAGCAGTACTTC.

This chain connects TRBV12-3 or TRBV12-4 to TRBJ2-6; 10 bases align to TRBD2. J gave up 2 bases and V 3 bases, and 7 bases lay outside the gene matches. This CDR3 is built from 18 residues. CDR3 nucleotides: TGTGCCAGCAGTTTGGGGTTACTAGCGGGAACTGGGGCCAACGTCCTGACTTTC. This codes for CASSLGLLAGTGANVLTF.

The V call is TRBV27, the J call TRBJ2-7, with TRBD2 identical over 8 bases. V dropped 1 base and J dropped 5; count of bases not matched to a gene: 13. This CDR3 is built from 17 residues. The germline CDR1 and CDR2 sequences are MNHEY and SMNVEV (reference sequence). As DNA, the CDR3 is TGTGCCAGCAGTTTATTAAGGTCGGGGCGGGAGGCCCACGAGCAGTACTTC. Residues: CASSLLRSGREAHEQYF.

This clonotype was detected only once. The rearrangement uses TRBV30 and TRBJ1-4, with D perhaps TRBD1 (5 bases). This CDR3 contains 12 residues. Trimming took off 4 bases at V and 8 bases at J, with 11 bases between the two ends. Germline V gene lookup returns CDR1 GTSNPN and CDR2 SVGIG (reference sequence). CDR3 nucleotides: TGTGCCTGGACCAGAGGGGACGAAAAACTGTTTTTT. Protein sequence: CAWTRGDEKLFF.

The sample holds a few counts of this clonotype. The rearrangement links TRBV7-8 to TRBJ2-2, with 10 positions matching TRBD2. Germline assignment: CDR1 SGHVS and CDR2 FQNEAQ. CDR3 length equals 19 residues. V lost 1 base to trimming and J lost 4 bases; unmatched junction nucleotides: 12. Written as DNA, the CDR3 is TGTGCCAGCAGCTTAGGATCCAGAACTAGCGGGGCGATCACCGGGGAGCTGTTTTTT. Translation: CASSLGSRTSGAITGELFF.

This chain joins TRBV6-1 and TRBJ2-7, with 9 bases lining up with TRBD1. J was trimmed by 7 bases and V by 6 bases; bases with no gene match: 10. Germline V gene data show CDR1 as MNHNS and CDR2 as SASEGT. The CDR3 has 14 residues. The CDR3 nucleotides read TGTGCCAGCAGCTCCGGGACAGGGATCAGGGAGCAGTACTTC. Protein product: CASSSGTGIREQYF.

This clonotype was seen a few times. With a much larger clone just one base away, this may be a read error. The chain couples TRBV2 to TRBJ2-1; tentative D call: TRBD2 (6 bases). This CDR3 is built from 16 residues. Germline V gives CDR1 SNHLY, CDR2 FYNNEI. The CDR3 region is CASRSQRVTSYNEQSF. DNA for the CDR3: TGTGCCAGCAGATCCCAGCGGGTGACCTCCTACAATGAGCAGTCCTTC.

The genes are TRBV6-1 and TRBJ2-2; TRBD1 might be the D (6 bases). The CDR3 consists of 15 residues. Trimming took 7 bases from V and 6 from J, leaving 18 bases between them. The germline V gene has CDR1 MNHNS and CDR2 SASEGT. Here the CDR3 DNA reads TGTGCCAGCAATCCCAGGACAGTGGTGTCCGGGGAGCTGTTTTTT. Its protein product is CASNPRTVVSGELFF.

The chain couples TRBV29-1 to TRBJ2-1, with 7 nucleotides matching TRBD1. With V trimmed by 6 bases and J by 10 bases, 12 bases remained unmatched. This CDR3 spans 13 amino acids. Germline values: CDR1 SQVTM, CDR2 ANQGSEA. CDR3 loop: CSVLRGQGLEQFF. The CDR3, as DNA: TGCAGCGTGCTTAGGGGGCAGGGCCTAGAGCAGTTCTTC.

On this clonotype itself: Relative to the germline gene, one junction end is altered; a read error may explain this. The rearrangement links TRBV15 to TRBJ2-3, with D unclear. The germline V gene encodes CDR1 LNHNV and CDR2 YYDKDF (reference sequence). The CDR3 is 13 amino acids. In DNA form, the CDR3 reads TGTGCCACCAGCCGAGATAAGATAGATACGCAGTATTTT. It specifies CATSRDKIDTQYF.

The count of this clonotype is one. The chain couples TRBV6-2 or TRBV6-3 to TRBJ2-7; 7 nucleotides align to TRBD2. The CDR3 runs to 14 residues. The trim removed 7 bases at V and 7 bases at J, leaving 13 bases unmatched. Germline V lookup: CDR1 MNHEY, CDR2 SVGEGT. CDR3 DNA sequence: TGTGCCAGCACCAGGCCGGGGGGATTGAGGGAGCAGTACTTC. Translating it yields CASTRPGGLREQYF.